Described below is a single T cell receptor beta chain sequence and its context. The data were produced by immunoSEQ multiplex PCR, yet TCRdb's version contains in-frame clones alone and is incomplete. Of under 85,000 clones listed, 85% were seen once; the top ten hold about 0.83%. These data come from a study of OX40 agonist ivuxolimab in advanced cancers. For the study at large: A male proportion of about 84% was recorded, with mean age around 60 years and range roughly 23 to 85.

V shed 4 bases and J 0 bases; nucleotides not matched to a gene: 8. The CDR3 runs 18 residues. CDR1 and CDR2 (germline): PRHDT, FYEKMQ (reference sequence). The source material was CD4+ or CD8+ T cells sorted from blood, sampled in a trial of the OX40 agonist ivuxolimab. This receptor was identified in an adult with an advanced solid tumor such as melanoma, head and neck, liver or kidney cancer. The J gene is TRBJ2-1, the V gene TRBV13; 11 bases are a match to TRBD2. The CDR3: CASSWSSGGAPSYNEQFF. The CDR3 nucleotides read TGTGCCAGCAGCTGGAGTAGCGGGGGGGCCCCCTCCTACAATGAGCAGTTCTTC. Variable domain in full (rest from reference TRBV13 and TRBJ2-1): AAGVIQSPRHLIKEKRETATLKCYPIPRHDTVYWYQQGPGQDPQFLISFYEKMQSDKGSIPDRFSAQQFSDYHSELNMSSLELGDSALYFCASSWSSGGAPSYNEQFFGPGTRLTVL.